A selection of T cell receptor beta chains follows, all from one sample in a study of shared T cell receptors in the human thymus. Assay used: immunoSEQ multiplex PCR; TCRdb lists only in-frame clones, some missing. The table has 500,000 to 550,000 clones, 70% to 80% seen once. These sequences were also reported in another study, on human thymus T cells.

The specimen sequenced was thymocytes. The receptors stem from a boy younger than two with a congenital heart defect. CDR3s include the opening cysteine and the closing phenylalanine or tryptophan. D genes are given only for firm matches. Clone size is stated in some rows and not others, as once, few, many or a class when expanded.

v_call	j_call	d_call	cdr3_length	clone_size	cdr3_nt	cdr3_aa
TRBV4-3	TRBJ2-1	TRBD2	16	.	TGCGCCAGCAGCCCCAGACTAGCGGGGTCCTACAATGAGCAGTTCTTC	CASSPRLAGSYNEQFF
TRBV30	TRBJ2-3	.	17	.	TGTGCCTGGAGTGTACTACAGCGGAAGCCCACTCAGGAGCCAGTTGTTTTT	CAWSVLQRKPTQEPVVF
TRBV6-1	TRBJ2-2	TRBD2	15	.	TGTGCCAGCAGTGAGTGGACTAGGAACACCGGGGAGCTGTTTTTT	CASSEWTRNTGELFF
TRBV10-2	TRBJ2-1	.	16	once	TGCGCCAGCAGTGAGTCTTTGTGGGCAGGGTACACTGAGCAGTTCTTC	CASSESLWAGYTEQFF
TRBV5-1	TRBJ2-5	TRBD1	17	.	TGCGCCAGCAGCTTGTGGGGCACAGGGGGCTTTAAGGGGACCCAGTACTTC	CASSLWGTGGFKGTQYF
TRBV6-1	TRBJ1-1	TRBD1	15	.	TGTGCCAGCAGGGGGACAGGGGGCCTGAACACTGAAGCTTTCTTT	CASRGTGGLNTEAFF
TRBV30	TRBJ2-1	TRBD2	23	.	TGTGCCTGGAGTCGAGCGGGAGGGCCCGGAATAGTCCGACCCGCTAGCTCCTACAATGAGCAGTTCTTC	CAWSRAGGPGIVRPASSYNEQFF
TRBV11-3	TRBJ2-1	TRBD2	14	.	TGTGCCAGCCGCCAGCGGGAGGGCCTCCATGAGCAGTTCTTC	CASRQREGLHEQFF
TRBV10-1	TRBJ2-3	TRBD2	14	.	TGCGCCAGTTCTAGCGGGAGTTCAGGAGATACGCAGTATTTT	CASSSGSSGDTQYF
TRBV13	TRBJ2-7	TRBD2	17	once	TGTGCCAGCAGCCCCCGGACTAGCGGGAGGCCGACATACGAGCAGTACTTC	CASSPRTSGRPTYEQYF
TRBV27	TRBJ2-1	TRBD2	18	few	TGTGCCAGCAGTTTCTTTAGGACTAGCGGGAGTACCTACAATGAGCAGTTCTTC	CASSFFRTSGSTYNEQFF